A selection of T cell receptor beta chains follows, all from one sample in a study of shared clonotypes between healthy human individuals. The method was immunoSEQ multiplex PCR; TCRdb's version includes in-frame clones alone and lacks a portion of them. The sample includes about 1.1 million clones, approximately 75% of them seen just once. Specimen: memory CD4+ T cells from PBMCs. These receptors were taken from a man in his late teens or twenties in good health. Some clones in this sample may be carry-over from other donors' samples. Each CDR3 is given with its conserved first and last residue. The D gene is left open where the match is weak. Only part of the rows carry a size: once, few, many, or a class if the clone is expanded.

abundance,j_gene,v_gene,d_gene,CDR3aa,CDR3nt
once,TRBJ1-6,TRBV7-2,.,CASSLRGPLHF,TGTGCCAGCAGCTTAAGAGGACCCCTCCACTTT
.,TRBJ1-1,TRBV7-9,.,CASSTYNRNTEAFF,TGTGCCAGCAGCACCTATAACAGGAACACTGAAGCTTTCTTT
.,TRBJ2-7,TRBV18,.,CASSPGRQGPYEQYF,TGTGCCAGCTCACCTGGTCGCCAGGGGCCCTACGAGCAGTACTTC
.,TRBJ1-2,TRBV7-3,TRBD1,CASSLGQGDGYTF,TGTGCCAGCAGCTTAGGACAGGGCGACGGCTACACCTTC
.,TRBJ1-2,TRBV30,TRBD1,CAWIPVQGARYGYTF,TGTGCCTGGATTCCGGTACAGGGGGCTCGGTATGGCTACACCTTC
.,TRBJ2-5,TRBV9,.,CASSVSSGDETQYF,TGTGCCAGCAGCGTTTCGTCAGGGGACGAGACCCAGTACTTC
.,TRBJ1-2,TRBV7-9,.,CASSLSWVEVGYTF,TGTGCCAGCAGCTTAAGTTGGGTAGAGGTGGGCTACACCTTC
.,TRBJ2-3,TRBV10-3,TRBD2,CASKIGLADTDTQYF,TGTGCCAGCAAAATCGGACTAGCGGATACAGATACGCAGTATTTT
.,TRBJ2-1,TRBV9,.,CASSVDGRADNEQFF,TGTGCCAGCAGCGTAGACGGGAGAGCGGACAATGAGCAGTTCTTC
.,TRBJ2-3,TRBV11-2,.,CASSFEPPGDTQYF,TGTGCCAGCAGCTTCGAACCCCCGGGGGATACGCAGTATTTT
.,TRBJ2-1,TRBV10-1,TRBD1,CAITGTGSNEQFF,TGCGCCATCACCGGGACAGGGAGCAATGAGCAGTTCTTC
.,TRBJ1-1,TRBV7-2,.,CASSSTPWGTEAFF,TGTGCCAGCAGCTCGACCCCATGGGGCACTGAAGCTTTCTTT
.,TRBJ2-7,TRBV5-1,TRBD2,CASSLLGGPYHEQYF,TGCGCCAGCAGCTTGTTGGGAGGGCCGTATCACGAGCAGTACTTC
.,TRBJ1-5,TRBV14,.,CASSQAGDQPQHF,TGTGCCAGCAGCCAAGCCGGAGATCAGCCCCAGCATTTT
.,TRBJ2-3,TRBV18,.,CASSPTSEPDTQYF,TGTGCCAGCTCACCGACTAGTGAGCCAGATACGCAGTATTTT
.,TRBJ1-2,TRBV6-5,TRBD1,CASSFRDRGRGYTF,TGTGCCAGCAGTTTCCGGGACAGGGGAAGAGGCTACACCTTC
.,TRBJ1-2,TRBV28,.,CASSSGVIYGYTF,TGTGCCAGCAGTTCAGGGGTAATCTATGGCTACACCTTC
.,TRBJ1-5,TRBV5-4,.,CASSLKGVDQPQHF,TGTGCCAGCAGCTTGAAAGGGGTTGATCAGCCCCAGCATTTT
.,TRBJ2-4,TRBV5-4,.,CASSLEANIQYF,TGTGCCAGCAGCTTGGAAGCAAACATTCAGTACTTC
.,TRBJ1-5,TRBV28,TRBD1,CASHTRGSNQPQHF,TGTGCCAGCCATACCAGGGGGAGCAATCAGCCCCAGCATTTT
many,TRBJ2-7,TRBV21-1,.,CASSKGELAEFYEQYF,TGTGCCAGCAGCAAAGGGGAACTAGCGGAGTTCTACGAGCAGTACTTC
few,TRBJ1-1,TRBV7-3,.,CASSLLGTPANTEAFF,TGTGCCAGCAGTCTTTTGGGGACCCCGGCGAACACTGAAGCTTTCTTT
.,TRBJ2-3,TRBV7-3,.,CASSGSGSPDTQYF,TGTGCCAGCAGCGGTAGTGGCTCCCCGGATACGCAGTATTTT
.,TRBJ1-2,TRBV7-9,.,CASSIGGGDYGYTF,TGTGCCAGCAGCATAGGCGGGGGGGACTATGGCTACACCTTC
many,TRBJ1-4,TRBV28,.,CASSLIAGEKLFF,TGTGCCAGCAGTTTAATTGCCGGGGAAAAACTGTTTTTT
few,TRBJ1-2,TRBV2,TRBD1,CASSGDSSYGYTF,TGTGCCAGCAGTGGGGACAGTTCGTATGGCTACACCTTC
few,TRBJ1-1,TRBV5-1,.,CASSLGGAAEAFF,TGCGCCAGCAGCTTGGGGGGTGCGGCTGAAGCTTTCTTT
.,TRBJ1-4,TRBV28,.,CASSFREEKLFF,TGTGCCAGCAGTTTCAGAGAGGAAAAACTGTTTTTT
.,TRBJ2-1,TRBV4-3,.,CASSQEPGSSYNEQFF,TGCGCCAGCAGCCAAGAACCAGGTAGCTCCTACAATGAGCAGTTCTTC
.,TRBJ2-7,TRBV10-3,TRBD1,CAIKGQGAIYEQYF,TGTGCCATCAAGGGGCAGGGGGCCATCTACGAGCAGTACTTC
.,TRBJ1-2,TRBV4-2,TRBD1,CASSHTGPGQGTYGYTF,TGTGCCAGCAGCCACACTGGCCCGGGACAGGGGACCTATGGCTACACCTTC
.,TRBJ2-3,TRBV7-8,TRBD1,CASRGQGPADTQYF,TGTGCCAGCAGGGGACAGGGACCCGCAGATACGCAGTATTTT
.,TRBJ2-5,TRBV7-8,TRBD2,CASSRPRASGQETQYF,TGTGCCAGCAGCCGGCCTCGGGCTAGCGGACAAGAGACCCAGTACTTC
.,TRBJ2-7,TRBV6-5,TRBD1,CASSYAGTGDFEQYF,TGTGCCAGCAGTTACGCCGGGACAGGGGATTTCGAGCAGTACTTC
.,TRBJ2-7,TRBV5-1,.,CASSRTTSSYEQYF,TGCGCCAGCAGCAGAACGACAAGCTCCTACGAGCAGTACTTC
.,TRBJ2-3,TRBV5-4,TRBD1,CASSLGNRGTQYF,TGTGCCAGCAGCTTGGGGAACAGGGGGACGCAGTATTTT
.,TRBJ1-2,TRBV7-2,.,CASSTPGHLFLNYGYTF,TGTGCCAGCAGCACCCCGGGACATTTATTCCTAAACTATGGCTACACCTTC
few,TRBJ1-1,TRBV7-3,.,CASSTLVNTEAFF,TGTGCCAGCAGCACCCTCGTGAACACTGAAGCTTTCTTT
few,TRBJ2-2,TRBV5-6,TRBD1,CASSQSDRANTGELFF,TGTGCCAGCAGCCAATCGGACAGGGCCAACACCGGGGAGCTGTTTTTT
few,TRBJ1-2,TRBV10-3,.,CAISESAARATYGYTF,TGTGCCATCAGTGAGTCGGCAGCTCGAGCGACCTATGGCTACACCTTC
.,TRBJ2-1,TRBV7-3,.,CASSLNRAGAYNEQFF,TGTGCCAGCAGCTTAAACCGCGCTGGCGCCTACAATGAGCAGTTCTTC
.,TRBJ1-1,TRBV9,.,CASSPHQTLNTEAFF,TGTGCCAGCAGCCCCCACCAGACCCTGAACACTGAAGCTTTCTTT
.,TRBJ1-5,TRBV5-1,TRBD1,CASSLGGGESQPQHF,TGCGCCAGCAGCTTGGGAGGGGGCGAGAGTCAGCCCCAGCATTTT
.,TRBJ2-1,TRBV6-5,TRBD2,CASSGSDSGRVKTFF,TGTGCCAGCAGTGGGAGTGATAGCGGGAGGGTGAAAACGTTCTTC
few,TRBJ1-1,TRBV30,.,CAWSFTALYTEAFF,TGTGCCTGGAGTTTTACAGCTCTGTACACTGAAGCTTTCTTT
once,TRBJ2-5,TRBV5-4,.,CASSLDPRTQYF,TGTGCCAGCAGCTTGGACCCCAGGACCCAGTACTTC
.,TRBJ1-1,TRBV15,.,CATSRDLGRHTEAFF,TGTGCCACCAGCAGAGATCTGGGGAGGCACACTGAAGCTTTCTTT
.,TRBJ1-2,TRBV10-1,TRBD1,CASGPGQGADGYTF,TGCGCCAGCGGACCGGGACAGGGGGCGGATGGCTACACCTTC
.,TRBJ1-5,TRBV6-6,.,CARLLKRGQPQHF,TGTGCCAGGCTCCTTAAAAGGGGTCAGCCCCAGCATTTT
.,TRBJ1-1,TRBV7-2,.,CASSLEARVTEAFF,TGTGCCAGCAGCTTAGAAGCCAGGGTCACTGAAGCTTTCTTT
.,TRBJ1-3,TRBV7-9,.,CASSHPGGSGNTIYF,TGTGCCAGCAGCCACCCTGGTGGCTCTGGAAACACCATATATTTT
.,TRBJ1-2,TRBV21-1,.,CASSKGQILNYGYTF,TGTGCCAGCAGCAAGGGACAGATTCTTAACTATGGCTACACCTTC
.,TRBJ2-3,TRBV28,.,CASHLRPTDTQYF,TGTGCCAGCCACTTGCGTCCCACAGATACGCAGTATTTT
few,TRBJ1-1,TRBV12-5,.,CASGLRGDTEAFF,TGTGCTAGTGGGCTGCGGGGGGACACTGAAGCTTTCTTT
.,TRBJ2-5,TRBV10-2,.,CASSVQRETQYF,TGCGCCAGCAGTGTACAAAGGGAGACCCAGTACTTC
few,TRBJ1-2,TRBV28,.,CASSLVRGRYGYTF,TGTGCCAGCAGTTTAGTTAGGGGCCGCTATGGCTACACCTTC
many,TRBJ1-1,TRBV30,.,CAWSVRGINTEAFF,TGTGCCTGGAGTGTGAGAGGGATAAACACTGAAGCTTTCTTT
.,TRBJ2-3,TRBV5-1,TRBD1,CASSLAGTGVTQYF,TGCGCCAGCAGCTTGGCCGGGACAGGGGTTACGCAGTATTTT
.,TRBJ2-3,TRBV11-1,.,CASSSTSWRVTDTQYF,TGTGCCAGCAGCTCCACCAGCTGGCGCGTGACAGATACGCAGTATTTT
once,TRBJ2-6,TRBV19,.,CASNQESPGANVLTF,TGTGCCAGTAATCAGGAATCCCCTGGGGCCAACGTCCTGACTTTC